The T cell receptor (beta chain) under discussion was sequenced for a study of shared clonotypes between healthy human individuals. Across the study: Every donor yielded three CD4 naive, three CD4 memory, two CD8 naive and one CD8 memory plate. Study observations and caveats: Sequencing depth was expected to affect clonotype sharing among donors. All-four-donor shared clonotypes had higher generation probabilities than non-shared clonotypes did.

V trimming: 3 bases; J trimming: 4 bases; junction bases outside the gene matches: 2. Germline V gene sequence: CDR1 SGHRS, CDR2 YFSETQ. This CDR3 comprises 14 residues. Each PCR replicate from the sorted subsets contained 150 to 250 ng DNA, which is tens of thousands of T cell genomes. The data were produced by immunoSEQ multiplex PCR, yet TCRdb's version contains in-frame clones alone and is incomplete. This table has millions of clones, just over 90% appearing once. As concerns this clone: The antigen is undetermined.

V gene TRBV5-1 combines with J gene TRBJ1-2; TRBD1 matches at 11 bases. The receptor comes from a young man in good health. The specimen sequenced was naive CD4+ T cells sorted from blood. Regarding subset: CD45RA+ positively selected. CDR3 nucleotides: TGCGCCAGCAGCTGGGGGACAGGGGGCTATGGCTACACCTTC. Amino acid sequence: CASSWGTGGYGYTF.